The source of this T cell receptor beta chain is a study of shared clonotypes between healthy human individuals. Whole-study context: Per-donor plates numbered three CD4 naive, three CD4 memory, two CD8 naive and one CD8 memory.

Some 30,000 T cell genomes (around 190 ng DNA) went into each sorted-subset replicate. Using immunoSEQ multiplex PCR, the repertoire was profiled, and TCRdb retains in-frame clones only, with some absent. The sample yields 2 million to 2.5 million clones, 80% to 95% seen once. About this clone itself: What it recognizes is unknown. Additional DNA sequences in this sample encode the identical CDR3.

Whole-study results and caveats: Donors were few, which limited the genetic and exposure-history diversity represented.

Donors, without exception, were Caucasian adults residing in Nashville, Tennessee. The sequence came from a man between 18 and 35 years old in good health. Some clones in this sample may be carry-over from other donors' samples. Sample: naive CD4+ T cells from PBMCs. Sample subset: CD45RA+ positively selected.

CDR3 sequence reads: CASSLGSYNEQFF. The CDR3 bases are TGTGCCAGCAGCTTGGGCTCCTACAATGAGCAGTTCTTC. J is TRBJ2-1 and V is TRBV7-9; unclear D gene. Germline CDR1 reads SEHNR; CDR2 reads FQNEAQ (reference sequence). This CDR3 is built from 13 residues. V lost 3 bases and J lost 0, with 3 bases in between.